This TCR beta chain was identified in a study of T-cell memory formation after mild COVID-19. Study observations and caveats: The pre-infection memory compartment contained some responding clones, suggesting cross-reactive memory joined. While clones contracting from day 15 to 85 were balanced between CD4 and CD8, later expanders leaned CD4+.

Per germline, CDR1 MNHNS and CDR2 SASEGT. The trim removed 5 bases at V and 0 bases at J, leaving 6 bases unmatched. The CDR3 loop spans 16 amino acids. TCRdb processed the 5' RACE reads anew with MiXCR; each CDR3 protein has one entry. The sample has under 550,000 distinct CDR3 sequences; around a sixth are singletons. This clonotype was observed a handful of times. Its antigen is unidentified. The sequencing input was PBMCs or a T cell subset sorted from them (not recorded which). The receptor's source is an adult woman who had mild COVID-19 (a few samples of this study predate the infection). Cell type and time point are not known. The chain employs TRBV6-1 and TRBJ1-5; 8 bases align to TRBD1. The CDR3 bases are TGTGCCAGCAGTCCAACAGGGGGGGATAGCAATCAGCCCCAGCATTTT. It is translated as CASSPTGGDSNQPQHF.